This T cell receptor (beta chain) was sequenced for a study of control samples from healthy donors and cancer patients. Assay: immunoSEQ multiplex PCR; the TCRdb copy retains only in-frame clones and omits some. The sample carries 60,000 or so clones, more than 95% recorded once. V was cut by 5 bases and J by 4 bases, with 9 bases left in between. The CDR3 is 12 amino acids. The chain has TRBV12-3 or TRBV12-4 and TRBJ2-7; D gene uncertain. The sequence was obtained from a woman aged 18 to 35 in good health. The source material was blood. The CDR3, as DNA: TGTGCCAGCAGTCGCAACACGTACGAGCAGTACTTC. Protein: CASSRNTYEQYF.